The present T cell receptor (beta chain) was sequenced within a study of T cells after somatic rescue of genetic block. This CDR3 spans 15 amino acids. Germline loops: CDR1 MRHNA, CDR2 SNTAGT. V shed 3 bases and J shed 1 base, with 10 bases lying between them. Produced via immunoSEQ multiplex PCR; TCRdb's table is partial and in-frame only. The data hold 88,000 or so clones, with about 87% observed a single time. Sequenced input: peripheral blood mononuclear cells (PBMCs). The rearrangement links TRBV6-4 to TRBJ2-1; TRBD1 or TRBD2 may be the D gene (7 bases each). This sequence was found in a woman in her late teens or twenties. CDR3 DNA: TGTGCCAGCAGTGAGCAGGGGGGGTCCTACAATGAGCAGTTCTTC. It encodes CASSEQGGSYNEQFF.